This passage covers 25 T cell receptor beta chains from one sample sequenced in a study of cytomegalovirus exposure and HLA in healthy donors. TCRdb's copy holds only in-frame clones and misses some; the assay was immunoSEQ multiplex PCR. Among fewer than 200,000 clones listed, around 96% were seen once. Source material: PBMCs. These receptors were taken from a woman between 18 and 30 years old in good health and CMV-seronegative.

The rearrangement links TRBV6-6 to TRBJ1-4; D unresolved. The CDR3 covers 15 residues. V lost 6 bases, J lost 0 bases, and 11 bases lay in between. Germline lookup yields CDR1 MNHNY and CDR2 SVGAGI (reference sequence). The CDR3 loop reads CASRPYRATNEKLFF. The CDR3 DNA is TGTGCCAGCAGACCCTACCGGGCAACTAATGAAAAACTGTTTTTT.

This chain links TRBV7-2 with TRBJ1-2; TRBD1 is a possible D gene (6 bases). CDR1 SGHTA and CDR2 FQGNSA come from the germline V gene. The V and J ends lost 6 bases and 8 bases respectively, with 16 bases between them. The CDR3 covers 13 residues. In DNA, the CDR3 is TGTGCCAGCAGTCTTGACAGGAAGGACGGCTACACCTTC. Its translation is CASSLDRKDGYTF.

The rearrangement joins TRBV7-2 to TRBJ1-4; D may be TRBD1 (6 bases). V was pared by 1 base and J by 7 bases, with 22 bases between. Germline lookup yields CDR1 SGHTA and CDR2 FQGNSA. The CDR3 loop spans 18 amino acids. CDR3 coding DNA: TGTGCCAGCAGCTTAGGTCCCGGCCACAGGGAGTTAGGTGAAAAACTGTTTTTT. Translating it yields CASSLGPGHRELGEKLFF.

The chain links TRBV9 to TRBJ2-7; 7 bases map to TRBD2. The CDR3 is made up of 16 amino acids. Trimming at V came to 4 bases and at J to 2 bases, leaving 12 bases not matched to a gene. Germline V CDR1 and CDR2: SGDLS, YYNGEE. CDR3 DNA: TGTGCCAGCAGCCCCGGTCTGCTAGCGGATACCTACGAGCAGTACTTC. It codes for CASSPGLLADTYEQYF.

The chain links TRBV21-1 to TRBJ2-7; the D call TRBD1 from the table was never checked on the DNA. TRBV21-1 is reported as a pseudogene. The CDR3 has 15 amino acids. CDR3 protein: CASSSRTGNSYEQYF. The DNA of the CDR3 is TGTGCCAGCAGCTCCCGGACAGGAAACTCCTACGAGCAGTACTTC.

The CDR3 sequence: CASSPQSRTGNTGELFF. For the CDR3, the DNA is TGTGCCAGCTCACCCCAATCCCGGACAGGGAACACCGGGGAGCTGTTTTTT. The V gene is TRBV18, the J gene TRBJ2-2; 7 bases are shared with TRBD1. Trimming cost V 3 bases and J 1 base; bases outside gene matches: 8. Germline CDR1 KGHSH, CDR2 LQKENI. This CDR3 is 17 amino acids long.

The rearrangement links TRBV5-4 to TRBJ2-5; D may be TRBD1 (6 bases). The germline gives CDR1 SGHNT, CDR2 YYREEE (reference sequence). This CDR3 is 16 amino acids long. V was pared by 0 bases and J by 5 bases, with 17 bases between. DNA for the CDR3: TGTGCCAGCAGCTTGGGTAGCCTGCAGGGGTGGGAGACCCAGTACTTC. It specifies CASSLGSLQGWETQYF. Looking up the rest from reference TRBV5-4 and TRBJ2-5 gives the full variable domain: ETGVTQSPTHLIKTRGQQVTLRCSSQSGHNTVSWYQQALGQGPQFIFQYYREEENGRGNFPPRFSGLQFPNYSSELNVNALELDDSALYLCASSLGSLQGWETQYFGPGTRLLVL.

The chain employs TRBV6-6 and TRBJ1-2; the D is unclear. The CDR3 loop spans 13 amino acids. The V gene's germline CDR1 is MNHNY and CDR2 SVGAGI (reference sequence). V was cut by 8 bases and J by 4 bases, with 14 bases left in between. The DNA for the CDR3 is TGTGCCAGCGGGCCCGTTAACCTCTATGGCTACACCTTC. Protein product: CASGPVNLYGYTF.

This sequence joins TRBV7-2 and TRBJ2-7; 7 bases are a match to TRBD1. Germline V gives CDR1 SGHTA, CDR2 FQGNSA. V dropped 4 bases and J dropped 2; count of bases not matched to a gene: 5. The CDR3 runs to 14 residues. The CDR3 loop reads CASSWKTGPYEQYF. The CDR3 DNA reads TGTGCCAGCAGCTGGAAGACAGGGCCCTACGAGCAGTACTTC.

The rearrangement joins TRBV6-1 to TRBJ1-3, with unresolved D. Germline assignment: CDR1 MNHNS and CDR2 SASEGT. Trimming removed 7 bases at V and 0 bases at J, with 13 bases between. This CDR3 has 15 residues. In DNA form, the CDR3 reads TGTGCCAGCATCATTAACACCGCCTCTGGAAACACCATATATTTT. It specifies CASIINTASGNTIYF.

The rearrangement joins TRBV25-1 to TRBJ1-2, with 7 positions matching TRBD1. J gave up 5 bases and V 6 bases, and 0 bases lay outside the gene matches. The CDR3 spans 11 residues. CDR1 is MGHDK, CDR2 SYGVNS, per germline. In nucleotides, the CDR3 is TGTGCCAGCAGCAGGGGGTATGGCTACACCTTC. Its protein is CASSRGYGYTF.

The genes are TRBV27 and TRBJ2-7; possibly TRBD1 for D (5 bases). V was trimmed by 6 bases and J by 3 bases, leaving 12 bases between them. This CDR3 is 13 amino acids long. Germline V CDR1 and CDR2: MNHEY, SMNVEV (reference sequence). The CDR3 is CASSENTGYEQYF. In nucleotides, the CDR3 is TGTGCCAGCAGCGAAAACACAGGCTACGAGCAGTACTTC.

The chain has TRBV6-6 and TRBJ1-2; D is unresolved. The CDR3 loop spans 14 amino acids. Germline V CDR1 and CDR2: MNHNY, SVGAGI (reference sequence). Trimming removed 6 bases at V and 1 base at J, with 12 bases between. CDR3 DNA: TGTGCCAGCAGGACACGGGGAAATAACTATGGCTACACCTTC. As protein: CASRTRGNNYGYTF.

The rearrangement links TRBV5-1 to TRBJ2-5, with TRBD1 identical over 12 bases. The CDR3 is 16 amino acids. CDR1 SGHRS and CDR2 YFSETQ come from the germline V gene. V shed 0 bases and J 0 bases; nucleotides not matched to a gene: 0. The CDR3 sequence: CASSLGDRGHQETQYF. The CDR3 region has the DNA TGCGCCAGCAGCTTGGGGGACAGGGGGCACCAAGAGACCCAGTACTTC.

This rearrangement joins TRBV27 to TRBJ1-2, with D tentatively TRBD1 (6 bases). Trimming removed 6 bases at V and 8 bases at J, with 16 bases between. CDR1 and CDR2 from the germline V gene are MNHEY and SMNVEV (reference sequence). There are 13 residues in the CDR3. The CDR3 loop is CASSQRNQGGYTF. The CDR3 DNA follows: TGTGCCAGCAGCCAACGAAACCAGGGGGGCTACACCTTC.

This clone was recorded only once. This chain connects TRBV14 to TRBJ2-7; D is unresolved. This CDR3 spans 14 amino acids. Germline-derived CDR1 and CDR2 are SGHDN and FVKESK. V lost 3 bases and J lost 6, with 15 bases in between. CDR3 region: CASSHSGSLTEQYF. CDR3 DNA sequence: TGTGCCAGCAGCCACTCAGGCAGCCTCACCGAGCAGTACTTC.

V and J are TRBV19 and TRBJ1-2; the match to TRBD1 covers 8 bases. CDR3 length: 15 residues. The junction had 9 bases not matched to a gene; V was cut back by 6 bases and J by 3 bases. Germline V gives CDR1 LNHDA, CDR2 SQIVND (reference sequence). The DNA for the CDR3 is TGTGCCAGTAGAGGATCCCCGGGACAGGACTATGGCTACACCTTC. Translated, it gives CASRGSPGQDYGYTF.

The chain joins TRBV7-2 to TRBJ1-2, with D hard to call. The V end was cut by 1 base, the J end by 10 bases, with 13 bases between. Per germline, CDR1 SGHTA and CDR2 FQGNSA. The CDR3 has 13 amino acids. CDR3 loop: CASSLGPGRDYTF. CDR3 coding DNA: TGTGCCAGCAGCTTAGGTCCGGGAAGGGACTACACCTTC.

About this clone: Its ends do not fully match the called genes, so a read error is possible. V gene TRBV7-7 combines with J gene TRBJ2-5, with TRBD1 identical over 7 bases. CDR1 and CDR2 (germline): SSHAT, FNYEAQ (reference sequence). The CDR3 consists of 15 residues. CDR3 loop: CASSLDRVGQETQYF. For the CDR3, the DNA is TGTGCTAGCAGCTTAGACAGGGTTGGCCAAGAGACCCAGTACTTC. Together with reference TRBV7-7 and TRBJ2-5, the CDR3 gives the full variable domain: GAGVSQSPRYKVTKRGQDVTLRCDPISSHATLYWYQQALGQGPEFLTYFNYEAQPDKSGLPSDRFSAERPEGSISTLTIQRTEQRDSAMYRCASSLDRVGQETQYFGPGTRLLVL.

V gene TRBV11-2 combines with J gene TRBJ2-7, with TRBD1 identical over 7 bases. The CDR3 extends over 14 amino acids. V lost 1 base to trimming and J lost 2 bases; unmatched junction nucleotides: 2. Germline V CDR1 and CDR2: SGHAT, FQNNGV. The CDR3 DNA reads as TGTGCCAGCAGCTTAGCAGGGGGTACCTACGAGCAGTACTTC. It is translated as CASSLAGGTYEQYF.

As DNA, the CDR3 is TGTGCCAGCAGTGAAAGCCTGAACACTGAAGCTTTCTTT. This gives the protein CASSESLNTEAFF. The chain uses TRBV6-4 and TRBJ1-1; D is ambiguous. The germline V gene has CDR1 MRHNA and CDR2 SNTAGT. CDR3 length: 13 amino acids. The germline V and J ends were trimmed by 3 bases and 0 bases, with 5 bases remaining between them.

This chain joins TRBV5-5 and TRBJ2-7; the match to TRBD1 covers 8 bases. Germline V CDR1 and CDR2: SGHKS, YYEKEE (reference sequence). J gave up 7 bases and V 7 bases, and 7 bases lay outside the gene matches. CDR3 size: 12 residues. CDR3 region: CASRQGAKEQYF. CDR3 sequence (DNA): TGTGCCAGCCGGCAGGGGGCTAAAGAGCAGTACTTC.

The chain combines TRBV7-9 with TRBJ2-2; D unresolved. Germline-derived CDR1 and CDR2 are SEHNR and FQNEAQ (reference sequence). The CDR3 runs 12 residues. Trimming pared 3 bases from V and 4 bases from J, leaving 3 bases between. This chain's CDR3 is CASSFSTGELFF. In DNA, the CDR3 is TGTGCCAGCAGCTTCAGCACCGGGGAGCTGTTTTTT. The variable domain in full, with the rest retrieved from reference TRBV7-9 and TRBJ2-2, is DTGVSQNPRHKITKRGQNVTFRCDPISEHNRLYWYRQTLGQGPEFLTYFQNEAQLEKSRLLSDRFSAERPKGSFSTLEIQRTEQGDSAMYLCASSFSTGELFFGEGSRLTVL.

The chain is built from TRBV6-6 and TRBJ1-1, with D possibly being TRBD1 (5 bases). Germline V lookup: CDR1 MNHNY, CDR2 SVGAGI (reference sequence). V was clipped by 11 bases and J by 6 bases, with 22 bases between them. The CDR3 is 14 amino acids. CDR3 protein: CALAERGEESEAFF. CDR3 nucleotide sequence: TGTGCCCTAGCGGAGAGGGGCGAGGAGTCTGAAGCTTTCTTT.

This chain links TRBV4-3 with TRBJ2-7; weak D call: TRBD1 (7 bases). The CDR3 runs 16 residues. Trimming pared 0 bases from V and 0 bases from J, leaving 12 bases between. Germline assignment: CDR1 LGHNA and CDR2 YSLEER. CDR3 nucleotide sequence: TGCGCCAGCAGCCAAGATCGCGGGACAGTCTCCTACGAGCAGTACTTC. Its translation is CASSQDRGTVSYEQYF.